The rows below give T cell receptor beta chains drawn from one sample of a study of radiotherapy plus CTLA-4 blockade in lung cancer. The protocol was immunoSEQ multiplex PCR, while the TCRdb copy is restricted to in-frame clones and leaves out a portion. The sample has more than 65,000 clones; less than 90% are singletons. The sample was peripheral blood, taken from a patient treated with radiotherapy plus ipilimumab. All receptors come from a human donor with non-small cell lung cancer who had stable disease on radiotherapy plus ipilimumab. The CDR3 runs from the conserved cysteine through the conserved F or W. The order of the fields is clone size, V gene, J gene, D gene, CDR3 protein, CDR3 DNA. A D gene is named only where the DNA matches it firmly. The size entry is marked missing in some rows and otherwise reads once, few, many or a size class.

-	TRBV6-1	TRBJ1-1	TRBD1	CASSLMTGGTEAFF	TGTGCCAGCAGTTTAATGACAGGGGGCACTGAAGCTTTCTTT
few	TRBV19	TRBJ1-1	-	CASSTSRGAEAFF	TGTGCCAGTAGTACCTCGAGGGGGGCTGAAGCTTTCTTT
-	TRBV9	TRBJ2-1	TRBD1	CASSGQSLGGAGGEQFF	TGTGCCAGCAGCGGTCAGTCCCTTGGGGGCGCAGGGGGTGAGCAGTTCTTC
-	TRBV2	TRBJ2-3	-	CASNDERVTTTDTQYF	TGTGCCAGCAACGACGAGCGGGTGACAACCACAGATACGCAGTATTTT
-	TRBV7-9	TRBJ1-5	TRBD1	CASSLEGTGGGNQPQHF	TGTGCCAGCAGCTTAGAAGGAACAGGGGGCGGAAATCAGCCCCAGCATTTT
-	TRBV6-6	TRBJ2-7	TRBD2	CASSRGLAYEQYF	TGTGCCAGCAGCCGGGGACTAGCCTACGAGCAGTACTTC
-	TRBV5-5	TRBJ2-2	-	CASSFGGGTNTGELFF	TGTGCCAGCAGCTTCGGCGGTGGCACGAACACCGGGGAGCTGTTTTTT
few	TRBV5-1	TRBJ2-5	-	CASSSTPSMKETQYF	TGCGCCAGCAGCTCCACACCTTCCATGAAAGAGACCCAGTACTTC
-	TRBV7-3	TRBJ2-6	TRBD2	CASSFLREGPGANVLTF	TGTGCCAGCAGCTTCTTGCGGGAGGGCCCTGGGGCCAACGTCCTGACTTTC
once	TRBV19	TRBJ2-7	TRBD1	CAVEDREKYEQYF	TGTGCAGTTGAGGACAGGGAAAAGTACGAGCAGTACTTC
-	TRBV7-9	TRBJ2-7	TRBD2	CASRPGLAGVLYEQYF	TGTGCCAGCAGACCCGGACTAGCGGGAGTCTTGTACGAGCAGTACTTC
-	TRBV28	TRBJ1-4	TRBD1	CASSWTGVNEKLFF	TGTGCCAGCAGTTGGACAGGGGTTAATGAAAAACTGTTTTTT
-	TRBV5-1	TRBJ1-2	-	CASSTQANYGYTF	TGCGCCAGCAGCACCCAGGCTAACTATGGCTACACCTTC
-	TRBV9	TRBJ2-7	-	CASSVAHPDYEQYF	TGTGCCAGCAGCGTAGCTCACCCCGACTACGAGCAGTACTTC
-	TRBV7-2	TRBJ1-6	-	CASRPDSFVSPLHF	TGTGCCAGCCGCCCCGACAGTTTCGTTTCACCCCTCCACTTT
-	TRBV27	TRBJ2-2	-	CASREGTRRELFF	TGTGCCAGCAGGGAGGGGACGCGTAGGGAGCTGTTTTTT
-	TRBV19	TRBJ1-1	-	CASSYDRNTEAFF	TGTGCCAGTAGTTACGACAGGAACACTGAAGCTTTCTTT
-	TRBV30	TRBJ1-2	-	CAWSVLQMNYGYTF	TGTGCCTGGAGTGTACTGCAGATGAACTATGGCTACACCTTC
-	TRBV7-7	TRBJ2-4	-	CASSPRGFLDNIQYF	TGTGCCAGCAGCCCACGAGGTTTCCTGGACAACATTCAGTACTTC
-	TRBV28	TRBJ2-7	-	CASSLQRGVGYEQYF	TGTGCCAGCAGCCTCCAGCGCGGAGTGGGGTACGAGCAGTACTTC
-	TRBV7-8	TRBJ1-4	-	CASSLSQLNEKLFF	TGTGCCAGCAGCTTGAGTCAGCTTAATGAAAAACTGTTTTTT
-	TRBV28	TRBJ1-2	TRBD1	CATIFDRGHGYTF	TGTGCCACCATTTTCGACAGGGGGCATGGCTACACCTTC
-	TRBV11-1	TRBJ1-6	-	CASCYRDNSPLHF	TGTGCCAGCTGTTACAGGGATAATTCACCCCTCCACTTT
-	TRBV7-9	TRBJ2-5	-	CASSLVPISRGREWTQYF	TGTGCCAGCAGCCTGGTCCCCATATCAAGGGGAAGAGAGTGGACCCAGTACTTC
-	TRBV7-2	TRBJ1-6	TRBD1	CASSLATGPNSPLHF	TGTGCCAGCAGCTTAGCGACAGGGCCTAATTCACCCCTCCACTTT
-	TRBV30	TRBJ2-3	TRBD2	CAWSVPRRASGRIDTQYF	TGTGCCTGGAGTGTACCTCGGAGGGCTAGCGGGAGAATAGATACGCAGTATTTT
once	TRBV7-2	TRBJ1-1	-	CASSLVETEAFF	TGTGCCAGCAGCTTAGTTGAGACTGAAGCTTTCTTT
once	TRBV4-2	TRBJ1-1	TRBD1	CASSPDRVSWNTEAFF	TGTGCCAGCAGCCCAGACAGGGTTTCGTGGAACACTGAAGCTTTCTTT
-	TRBV5-1	TRBJ2-5	-	CASRPNTGQQETQYF	TGCGCCAGCAGGCCTAACACAGGGCAACAAGAGACCCAGTACTTC
-	TRBV11-2	TRBJ2-7	TRBD2	CASTPRRGNYEQYF	TGTGCCAGTACGCCGCGGCGGGGGAACTACGAGCAGTACTTC
-	TRBV19	TRBJ1-1	-	CASSIGSTANTEAFF	TGTGCCAGTAGTATTGGGTCGACAGCGAACACTGAAGCTTTCTTT
-	TRBV27	TRBJ2-1	TRBD2	CASSSFVLAGISPSSYNEQFF	TGTGCCAGCAGTTCCTTTGTACTAGCGGGGATATCCCCGAGCTCCTACAATGAGCAGTTCTTC
few	TRBV19	TRBJ1-5	-	CASSIGSQPQHF	TGTGCCAGTAGTATAGGCTCTCAGCCCCAGCATTTT
-	TRBV5-1	TRBJ1-1	-	CASSLAGKGNTEAFF	TGCGCCAGCAGCTTGGCCGGGAAAGGGAACACTGAAGCTTTCTTT
-	TRBV10-1	TRBJ1-3	TRBD1	CASSDVGTAAIYF	TGCGCCAGCAGTGATGTCGGGACAGCCGCCATATATTTT
-	TRBV7-9	TRBJ2-1	TRBD1	CASSLVGQGYNEQFF	TGTGCCAGCAGCTTAGTTGGACAGGGGTACAATGAGCAGTTCTTC
-	TRBV7-2	TRBJ2-7	-	CASSLGVGMYEQYF	TGTGCCAGCAGCTTAGGTGTGGGGATGTACGAGCAGTACTTC
-	TRBV5-1	TRBJ2-1	-	CASNLVDEQFF	TGCGCCAGTAATCTGGTTGATGAGCAGTTCTTC
-	TRBV5-4	TRBJ2-7	TRBD1	CASSLPGQGVEQYF	TGTGCCAGCAGCCTCCCGGGACAGGGTGTAGAGCAGTACTTC
once	TRBV5-1	TRBJ1-6	-	CASSLTGKSNSPLHF	TGCGCCAGCAGCTTGACGGGAAAGAGCAATTCACCCCTCCACTTT
-	TRBV2	TRBJ2-1	TRBD2	CASRGLAGGHEQFF	TGTGCCAGCAGGGGACTAGCGGGCGGTCATGAGCAGTTCTTC
-	TRBV27	TRBJ2-1	-	CASHRFGDEQFF	TGTGCCAGCCACCGATTCGGGGATGAGCAGTTCTTC
-	TRBV27	TRBJ1-3	-	CASSLRWGSGNTIYF	TGTGCCAGCAGTTTAAGGTGGGGCTCTGGAAACACCATATATTTT
once	TRBV10-1	TRBJ2-7	-	CASSALIGYEQYF	TGCGCCAGCAGTGCCCTAATCGGATACGAGCAGTACTTC
-	TRBV19	TRBJ2-7	-	CASSSTSGYEQYF	TGTGCCAGTAGTAGCACCTCCGGCTACGAGCAGTACTTC
-	TRBV5-1	TRBJ2-7	-	CASSFQGGSYEQYF	TGCGCCAGCAGCTTCCAGGGGGGGAGTTACGAGCAGTACTTC
-	TRBV28	TRBJ1-5	-	CASSFTGRPQHF	TGTGCCAGCAGTTTCACCGGACGGCCCCAGCATTTT
-	TRBV7-9	TRBJ2-7	TRBD1	CASSSGTAPYEQYF	TGTGCCAGCAGCTCCGGGACAGCCCCCTACGAGCAGTACTTC